This T cell receptor beta chain was found in a study of blood T cell repertoires in COVID-19. Whole-study context: The United States, Italy and Spain were the sources of the acute and convalescent COVID-19 samples.

Participants, 18 to 89 years old, spanned 24 US areas. Researchers sorted participants into cohorts using their self-reported clinical history. Germline CDR1 and CDR2: SEHNR and FQNEAQ (reference sequence). V shed 4 bases and J shed 7 bases, with 19 bases lying between them. The CDR3 is made up of 15 amino acids. Per the study methods: Cell counts per sample came from amplifying reference gene primers. Produced via immunoSEQ multiplex PCR; TCRdb's table is partial and in-frame only. That table furnishes V, J and clone size, whereas the DNA furnished D and trimming. The table includes more than 200,000 clones, around 82% detected once.

The sample taken for sequencing was PBMCs or T cells enriched from blood (not recorded which). V and J are TRBV7-9 and TRBJ1-2; D remains ambiguous. This clonotype was obtained from a man under 40 with acute COVID-19. The CDR3 nucleotides read TGTGCCAGCAGCTCCAGACCGATAAAAGAGGGTGGCTACACCTTC. Protein product: CASSSRPIKEGGYTF. Full variable domain (rest looked up from reference TRBV7-9 and TRBJ1-2): DTGVSQNPRHKITKRGQNVTFRCDPISEHNRLYWYRQTLGQGPEFLTYFQNEAQLEKSRLLSDRFSAERPKGSFSTLEIQRTEQGDSAMYLCASSSRPIKEGGYTFGSGTRLTVV.